The next 18 T cell receptor beta chains were all read from a single sample in a study of cytomegalovirus exposure and HLA in healthy donors. PCR employed 60 Vbeta and 13 Jbeta primers. Sequencing was performed with immunoSEQ multiplex PCR; in TCRdb, only in-frame clones are kept and a portion is missing. Of some 190,000 clones listed, 83% were seen once; the top ten hold roughly 1.7%. The sequenced sample was PBMCs. These receptors were taken from a man aged 35 to 55 in good health and CMV-seropositive.

The rearrangement joins TRBV11-3 to TRBJ2-7; 13 nucleotides align to TRBD2. The CDR3 totals 15 residues. Germline CDR1 reads SGHNT; CDR2 reads YENEEA. V dropped 5 bases and J dropped 3; count of bases not matched to a gene: 4. The CDR3: CASSPGTSGIYEQYF. In DNA, the CDR3 is TGTGCCAGCAGCCCGGGGACTAGCGGGATCTACGAGCAGTACTTC.

This clone has only one observation. This sequence joins TRBV28 and TRBJ2-7, with D unclear. Trimming stripped 3 bases from V and 5 bases from J, with 11 bases between. This CDR3 is 13 amino acids long. Germline V gene lookup returns CDR1 MDHEN and CDR2 SYDVKM. This CDR3 reads CASSFGRWHEQYF. CDR3 nucleotides: TGTGCCAGCAGTTTCGGCAGGTGGCACGAGCAGTACTTC.

This sequence joins TRBV5-4 and TRBJ2-1, with 9 bases that match TRBD2. The CDR3 is 16 residues long. CDR1 is SGHNT and CDR2 is YYREEE in the germline V gene (reference sequence). J lost 7 bases, V lost 0 bases, and 8 bases had no gene match. The CDR3, as DNA: TGTGCCAGCAGCTTGGGGGTCGGTAGCGGGAGTAATGAGCAGTTCTTC. Amino acids: CASSLGVGSGSNEQFF.

The rearrangement links TRBV4-2 to TRBJ2-5; TRBD2 agrees at 13 bases. J gave up 5 bases and V 3 bases, and 18 bases lay outside the gene matches. Looked up from germline, CDR1 is LGHNA and CDR2 is YNFKEQ. The CDR3 is 20 amino acids. CDR3 DNA: TGTGCCAGCAGCCACCTTGGGACTAGCGGGGAGGAACGGATCTGGGAGACCCAGTACTTC. Its translation is CASSHLGTSGEERIWETQYF.

V is TRBV6-1 and J is TRBJ2-7; TRBD1 is a possible D gene (5 bases). CDR1 is MNHNS, CDR2 SASEGT, per germline. Trimming shortened V by 6 bases and J by 4 bases, and 16 bases separated the two germline ends. The CDR3 spans 14 residues. The CDR3 DNA is TGTGCCAGCAGCGTACAGGAATATAGGTACGAGCAGTACTTC. The encoded protein is CASSVQEYRYEQYF.

This chain joins TRBV9 and TRBJ2-7; a possible D gene is TRBD2 (5 bases). V was pared by 3 bases and J by 3 bases, with 13 bases between. Germline values: CDR1 SGDLS, CDR2 YYNGEE. The CDR3 contains 14 residues. The CDR3 sequence: CASSARIEGYEQYF. In DNA form, the CDR3 reads TGTGCCAGCAGCGCCAGAATTGAGGGCTACGAGCAGTACTTC.

J is TRBJ2-7 and V is TRBV5-5, with D possibly matching TRBD2 (6 bases). CDR1 and CDR2 from the germline V gene are SGHKS and YYEKEE (reference sequence). V dropped 2 bases and J dropped 2 bases, with 11 bases sitting between them. This CDR3 contains 14 residues. The CDR3 loop reads CASSFFGGAYEQYF. CDR3 nucleotides: TGTGCCAGCAGCTTTTTTGGCGGGGCCTACGAGCAGTACTTC.

The CDR3 spells CAISEHGQGQETQYF. The DNA for the CDR3 is TGTGCCATCAGTGAGCATGGCCAGGGCCAAGAGACCCAGTACTTC. This chain links TRBV10-3 with TRBJ2-5; D is possibly TRBD1 (5 bases). V was clipped by 2 bases and J by 1 base, with 11 bases between them. CDR1 and CDR2 (germline): ENHRY, SYGVKD. The CDR3 totals 15 residues.

This clone was found once. The V and J genes are TRBV5-1 and TRBJ2-7; the match to TRBD1 covers 7 bases. CDR3 length: 16 residues. J was trimmed by 1 base and V by 0 bases; bases with no gene match: 7. Germline CDR1 is SGHRS and CDR2 is YFSETQ. Here the CDR3 DNA reads TGCGCCAGCAGCTTGGAGGGGGCAATAGGTTCCTACGAGCAGTACTTC. Encoded protein: CASSLEGAIGSYEQYF.

The chain couples TRBV10-2 to TRBJ2-5; 9 bases are a match to TRBD2. Judging by the DNA end, TRBJ2-7 fits better; the J call may be wrong. The germline CDR1 and CDR2 sequences are WSHSY and SAAADI. This CDR3 is 14 amino acids long. CDR3 amino acids: CASSQTSGSYEQYF. The CDR3 DNA reads as TGCGCCAGCAGCCAGACTAGCGGATCCTACGAGCAGTACTTC.

The chain joins TRBV18 to TRBJ2-7, with 8 bases aligning to TRBD1. The end of the DNA is better explained by TRBJ2-1, so the J call may be wrong. The CDR3 length is 17 residues. Germline V gives CDR1 KGHSH, CDR2 LQKENI. The CDR3 region is CASSPRIQGESTNEQFF. The CDR3 DNA reads TGTGCCAGCTCACCACGGATACAGGGGGAGAGCACCAATGAGCAGTTCTTC.

This clone was seen a few times. The gene calls are TRBV6-5 and TRBJ1-1; the D is unclear. The CDR3 consists of 14 residues. Trimming shortened V by 5 bases and J by 7 bases, and 17 bases separated the two germline ends. CDR1 is MNHEY and CDR2 is SVGAGI in the germline V gene. CDR3 amino acids: CASSVSVERDEAFF. CDR3 nucleotides: TGTGCCAGCAGTGTCTCTGTTGAGAGAGATGAAGCTTTCTTT.

The V gene is TRBV30, the J gene TRBJ2-7, with TRBD1 as a possible D gene (5 bases). V lost 4 bases and J lost 1, with 5 bases in between. The CDR3 extends over 11 amino acids. In germline, CDR1 is GTSNPN, CDR2 SVGIG (reference sequence). The CDR3, as DNA: TGTGCCTGGACAGGGTCCTACGAGCAGTACTTC. Translating gives CAWTGSYEQYF.

This clone appeared once. The V gene is TRBV29-1, the J gene TRBJ2-1, with 11 bases aligning to TRBD2. The V and J ends lost 5 bases and 3 bases, in that order; junction bases with no gene match: 3. This CDR3 spans 14 amino acids. Per the germline V gene, CDR1 is SQVTM and CDR2 is ANQGSEA. Here the CDR3 reads CSVKGTSGYNEQFF. The CDR3 DNA sequence: TGCAGCGTTAAAGGGACTAGCGGCTACAATGAGCAGTTCTTC.

The V call is TRBV6-4, the J call TRBJ2-1; 9 nucleotides align to TRBD1. Trimming removed 8 bases from V and 7 bases from J; junction bases left unmatched: 15. Germline V gene sequence: CDR1 MRHNA, CDR2 SNTAGT. The CDR3 sequence is 16 residues long. CDR3: CASRPDGQGLANEQFF. DNA for the CDR3: TGTGCCAGCCGACCAGACGGACAGGGGCTGGCAAATGAGCAGTTCTTC.

This clone was counted between two and nine times. This rearrangement joins TRBV25-1 to TRBJ2-2, with 11 bases matching TRBD1. The length of the CDR3 is 14 residues. Trimming removed 6 bases from V and 6 bases from J; junction bases left unmatched: 3. Germline assignment: CDR1 MGHDK and CDR2 SYGVNS. The CDR3 DNA follows: TGTGCCAGCAGGGGACAGGGGGTGTCCGGGGAGCTGTTTTTT. Residues: CASRGQGVSGELFF.

The chain combines TRBV5-6 with TRBJ2-1; D is unresolved. Trimming cost V 1 base and J 5 bases, with 7 bases left between them. This CDR3 has 13 amino acids. CDR1 is SGHDT and CDR2 is YYEEEE in the germline V gene. This chain's CDR3 is CASSLTAHNEQFF. The CDR3, as DNA: TGTGCCAGCAGCTTGACAGCCCACAATGAGCAGTTCTTC.

The rearrangement links TRBV5-1 to TRBJ2-1, with TRBD2 matching over 10 bases. V lost 6 bases, J lost 8 bases, and 11 bases stayed unmatched. The CDR3 loop spans 15 amino acids. Germline lookup yields CDR1 SGHRS and CDR2 YFSETQ. The CDR3 protein is CASTPSKREGHEQFF. The DNA of the CDR3 is TGCGCCAGCACTCCATCCAAGCGGGAGGGCCATGAGCAGTTCTTC.